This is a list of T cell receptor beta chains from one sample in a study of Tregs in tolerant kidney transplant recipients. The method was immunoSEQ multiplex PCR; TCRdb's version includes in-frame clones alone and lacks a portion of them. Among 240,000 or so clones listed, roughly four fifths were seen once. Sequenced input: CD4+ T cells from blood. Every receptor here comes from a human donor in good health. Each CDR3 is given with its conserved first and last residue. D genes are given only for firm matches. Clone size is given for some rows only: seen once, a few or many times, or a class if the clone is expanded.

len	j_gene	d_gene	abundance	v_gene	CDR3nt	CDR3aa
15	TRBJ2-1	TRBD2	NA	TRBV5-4	TGTGCCAGCAGCTTAGCGGGAGGTATAGGGTATGAGCAGTTCTTC	CASSLAGGIGYEQFF
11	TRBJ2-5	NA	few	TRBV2	TGTGCCAGCAGTTTGGGGTCGACCCAGTACTTC	CASSLGSTQYF
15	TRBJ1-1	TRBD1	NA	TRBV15	TGTGCCACCAGCAGAGATATTCGGCGGACAGGGAGGTCTTTCTTT	CATSRDIRRTGRSFF
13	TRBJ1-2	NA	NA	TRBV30	TGTGCCTGGAGTCCCGACGTTAACTATGGCTACACCTTC	CAWSPDVNYGYTF
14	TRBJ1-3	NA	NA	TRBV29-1	TGCAGCGTCGGAGGGGGATTGGAAGGAAACACCATATATTTT	CSVGGGLEGNTIYF
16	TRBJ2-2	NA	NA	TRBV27	TGTGCCAGCAGTTTTTGGGGTTACGCGAACACCGGGGAGCTGTTTTTT	CASSFWGYANTGELFF
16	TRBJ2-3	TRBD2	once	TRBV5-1	TGCGCCAGCCAACCGGCGGGGGGGCATTCCACAGATACGCAGTATTTT	CASQPAGGHSTDTQYF
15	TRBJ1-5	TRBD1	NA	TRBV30	TGTGCCTGGAGTCCTCCGGACAGGGGGCCTCAGCCCCAGCATTTT	CAWSPPDRGPQPQHF
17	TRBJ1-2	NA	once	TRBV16	TGTGCCAGCAGCTTAGCCCCCAGCGATCCCAGGGGCTATGGCTACACCTTC	CASSLAPSDPRGYGYTF
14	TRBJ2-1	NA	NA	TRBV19	TGTGCCAGTATAGGCCAGGGGGGTGGGCATGAGCAGTTCTTC	CASIGQGGGHEQFF
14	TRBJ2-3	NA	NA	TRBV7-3	TGTGCCAGCAGCTCCCACAGGGAGACAGATACGCAGTATTTT	CASSSHRETDTQYF
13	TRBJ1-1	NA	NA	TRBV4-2	TGTGCCAGCAGCCAAGAAGGCCAGTATGAAGCTTTCTTT	CASSQEGQYEAFF
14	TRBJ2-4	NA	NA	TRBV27	TGTGCCAGCAAGGAGGGACGAGAGGGAAACATTCAGTACTTC	CASKEGREGNIQYF
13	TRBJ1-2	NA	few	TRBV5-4	TGTGCCAGCAGCTTGGGGGCCCCCGGGGGCTACACCTTC	CASSLGAPGGYTF
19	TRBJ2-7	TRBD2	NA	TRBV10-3	TGTGCCATCAGTGATTTCTCAGGACTAGCGGGAGGTTTCTCCTACGAGCAGTACTTC	CAISDFSGLAGGFSYEQYF
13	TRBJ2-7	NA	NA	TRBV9	TGTGCCAGCAGCTCTCTGAGCTCCTACGAGCAGTACTTC	CASSSLSSYEQYF
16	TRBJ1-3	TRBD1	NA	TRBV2	TGTGCCAGCACCAGCCTGCGACAGGGGGCTGGAAACACCATATATTTT	CASTSLRQGAGNTIYF
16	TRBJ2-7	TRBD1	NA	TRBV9	TGTGCCAGCAGCGTAGGGGGACAGGGGGCTTCCTACGAGCAGTACTTC	CASSVGGQGASYEQYF
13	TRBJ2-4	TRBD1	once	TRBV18	TGTGCCAGCTCGGGACAGGCGAAAAACATTCAGTACTTC	CASSGQAKNIQYF
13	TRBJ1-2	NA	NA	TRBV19	TGTGCCAGTACGAAACAGGGATACTATGGCTACACCTTC	CASTKQGYYGYTF
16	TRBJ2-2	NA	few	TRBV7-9	TGTGCCAGCAGCTTAAGGTTCGTGAGTCCGGAGGGGGAGCTGTTTTTT	CASSLRFVSPEGELFF
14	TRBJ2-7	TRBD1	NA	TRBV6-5	TGTGCCAGCAGAGCCCCGGGACAGTCCTACGAGCAGTACTTC	CASRAPGQSYEQYF
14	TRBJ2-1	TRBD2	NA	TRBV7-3	TGTGCCAGCAGCCGGGGAGGGCCGGACAATGAGCAGTTCTTC	CASSRGGPDNEQFF
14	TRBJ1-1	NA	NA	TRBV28	TGTGCCACCTCCCCAGGCGGGCGGACCACTGAAGCTTTCTTT	CATSPGGRTTEAFF
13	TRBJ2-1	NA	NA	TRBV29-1	TGCAGCGTTGCCCGGGGGTCCGGCAATGAGCAGTTCTTC	CSVARGSGNEQFF
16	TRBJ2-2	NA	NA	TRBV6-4	TGTGCCAGCAGTGACTCGGGGCAGGGTTACACCGGGGAGCTGTTTTTT	CASSDSGQGYTGELFF